This section outlines one T cell receptor (beta chain) sequence together with its context. Its specific antigen is unknown. No base qualities exist here, and no much larger clone lies one base off it. Whole blood was collected in K2EDTA tubes by collaborating institutions according to the institutions' own protocols. For TCRbeta analysis, collaborators shipped samples in one of three forms: frozen whole blood, isolated PBMCs, or DNA extracted from either of those sample types. The record originates from a study of blood T cell repertoires in COVID-19 (dated by TCRdb to the early 2020s). As for the study more broadly: The collaborator samples originated in the United States, Italy and Spain and spanned the acute and convalescent phases of COVID-19. Where available, HLA class I and class II types were taken from metadata supplied by the sample provider and were not determined by assay-based typing. The prospective study material was composed of cDNA or gDNA derived from T cells, B-cell-depleted T cells, or PBMCs. A de-identified subject ID, COVID-19 status, age in years and sex were almost always included in the sample metadata. Subjects who had been exposed to COVID-19, were actively infected with it, or had recovered from it provided the deeply sampled blood TCRbeta repertoires that made up the dataset. The samples were drawn from two sources: the first 160 participants of the ongoing ImmuneRACE study, and approximately 1,300 subjects contributed by 6 global collaborators. The repertoires were made available in a free public database intended to serve as a resource for research on the immune response to SARS-CoV-2.

Results and caveats for the whole study, not just this receptor: The quantity of clinical and demographic metadata differed by source and by participant and was supplied without curation.

The junction shows trimming of 8 bases on V and 9 bases on J, and the gene matches do not reach 8 bases of it. In the germline V gene, CDR1 corresponds to MDHEN and CDR2 to SYDVKM. The CDR3 goes from the cysteine to the phenylalanine over 14 residues. The only DNA kept is the CDR3, 42 bases in frame from the first base. The immunoSEQ Assay, a bias-controlled multiplex PCR, was used to amplify TCRbeta CDR3 regions from genomic DNA. In the source study's methods: The number of nucleated cells in each sample was estimated by amplification of reference gene primers within the assay. To quantify the absolute abundance of each unique TCRbeta CDR3 rearrangement, sequence reads were collapsed and filtered. Productive Simpson clonality was computed per sample as the square root of Simpson's diversity index over productive rearrangements. Here the immuneACCESS table is served through TCRdb, limited to in-frame sequences with V and J called. Missing clones are a known gap in these copies; in checked studies unresolved V genes cover under half, and the rest lacks a known reason. V and J calls and clone size are copied from that table; D and trimming were computed from the DNA. This sample has about 490,000 clones in its table, and 70% to 90% of those were observed once. The ten biggest clones cover approximately 3.2% of the sample.

The chain links TRBV28 with TRBJ1-6, and 9 junction bases match TRBD1. The receptor was derived from a human donor in a cohort sampled during active COVID-19. The specimen was peripheral blood. The CDR3 has the sequence CASWGQGNGSPLHF. The DNA sequence follows: TGTGCCAGCTGGGGACAGGGTAATGGTTCACCCCTCCACTTT.